The sequence of this T cell receptor (beta chain) was determined in a study of CD8+CD57+ T cells in acquired aplastic anemia. Study-wide results and caveats: Sharing between patients and controls was observed for twenty-nine CD8+ CDR3 sequences.

Template material for TCR beta VDJ and CDR3 profiling consisted of genomic DNA. TCRdb independently ran MiXCR on the reads; one entry per CDR3 protein. The sample records about 250,000 distinct CDR3 sequences, 47% being singletons. The CDR3 covers 16 residues. V trimming: 0 bases; J trimming: 7 bases; junction bases outside the gene matches: 2. Germline values: CDR1 LGHNA, CDR2 YNFKEQ. Patients included in sequencing had previously demonstrated CD8+CD57+ cell expansion by flow cytometry. At the time of blood sampling, patients had not yet received any therapy. This clonotype was counted ten times or more. Its matching antigen is unknown.

The receptor was isolated from a human donor with aplastic anemia. Sequences were obtained from sorted CD4+, CD8+, or CD8+CD57+ T cells (not recorded which) from PBMCs. J is TRBJ2-1 and V is TRBV4-2; 14 positions match TRBD2. Here the CDR3 reads CASSQEGLAGANEQFF. The CDR3 DNA is TGTGCCAGCAGCCAAGAGGGACTAGCGGGAGCAAATGAGCAGTTCTTC.